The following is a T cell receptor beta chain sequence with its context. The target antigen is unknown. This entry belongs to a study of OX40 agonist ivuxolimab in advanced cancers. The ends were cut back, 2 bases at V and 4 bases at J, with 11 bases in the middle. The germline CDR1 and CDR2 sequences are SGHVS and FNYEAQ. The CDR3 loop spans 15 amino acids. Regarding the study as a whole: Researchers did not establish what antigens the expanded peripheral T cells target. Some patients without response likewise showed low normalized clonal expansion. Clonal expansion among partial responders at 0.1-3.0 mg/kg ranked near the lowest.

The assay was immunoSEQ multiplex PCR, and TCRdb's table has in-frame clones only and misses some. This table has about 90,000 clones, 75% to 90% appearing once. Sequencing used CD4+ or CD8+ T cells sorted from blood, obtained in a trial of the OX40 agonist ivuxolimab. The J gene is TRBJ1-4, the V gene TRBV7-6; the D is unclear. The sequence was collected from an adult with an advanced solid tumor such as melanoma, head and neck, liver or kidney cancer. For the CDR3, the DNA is TGTGCCAGCAGCTTAATGGGGTACAATAATGAAAAACTGTTTTTT. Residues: CASSLMGYNNEKLFF.